The 2 T cell receptor beta chains below all came from one sample that was sequenced in a study of T cells in localized non-small cell lung cancer. Clones were read by immunoSEQ multiplex PCR, and TCRdb kept only the in-frame ones, dropping some. The data contain about 24,000 clones, 65% to 85% of them seen just once; the ten biggest clones take up 4.8%. This material consisted of PBMCs, taken before any cancer treatment. The receptors here all came from a man aged 40 to 70 with stage II lung adenocarcinoma.

The chain combines TRBV5-1 with TRBJ2-1; D not certain. Germline V lookup: CDR1 SGHRS, CDR2 YFSETQ. The CDR3 contains 15 residues. Trimming took off 0 bases at V and 5 bases at J, with 12 bases between the two ends. The CDR3 loop reads CASSLAARLNNEQFF. The CDR3 DNA reads TGCGCCAGCAGCTTGGCCGCTAGGCTGAACAATGAGCAGTTCTTC.

This rearrangement joins TRBV30 to TRBJ2-6; D may be TRBD2 (6 bases). The V gene lost 4 bases and the J gene lost 2 bases, with 12 bases spanning the gap. The CDR3 is 15 residues long. Germline V CDR1 and CDR2: GTSNPN, SVGIG (reference sequence). This CDR3 is CAWTTRRAGANVLTF. CDR3 nucleotides: TGTGCCTGGACCACTAGGAGGGCTGGGGCCAACGTCCTGACTTTC.